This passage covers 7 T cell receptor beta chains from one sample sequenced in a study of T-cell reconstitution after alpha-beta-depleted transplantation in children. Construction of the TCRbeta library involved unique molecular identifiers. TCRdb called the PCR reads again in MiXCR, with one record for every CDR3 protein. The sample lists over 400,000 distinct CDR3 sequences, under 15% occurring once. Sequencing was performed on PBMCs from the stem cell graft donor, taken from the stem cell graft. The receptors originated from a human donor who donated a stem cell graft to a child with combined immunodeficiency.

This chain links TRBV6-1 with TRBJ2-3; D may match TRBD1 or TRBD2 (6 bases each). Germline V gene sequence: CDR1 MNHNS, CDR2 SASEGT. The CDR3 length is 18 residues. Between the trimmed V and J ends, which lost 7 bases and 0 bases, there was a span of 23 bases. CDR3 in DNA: TGTGCCAGCACCCCTTACGCCGGGGGCTGGGCAAGCACAGATACGCAGTATTTT. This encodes CASTPYAGGWASTDTQYF.

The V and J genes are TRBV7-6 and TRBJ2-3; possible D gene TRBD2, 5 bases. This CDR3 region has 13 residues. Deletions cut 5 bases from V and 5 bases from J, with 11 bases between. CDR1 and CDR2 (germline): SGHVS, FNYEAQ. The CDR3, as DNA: TGTGCCAGCAGCCACCTCGGGGAAGATACGCAGTATTTT. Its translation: CASSHLGEDTQYF. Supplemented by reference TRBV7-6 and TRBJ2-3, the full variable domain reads GAGVSQSPRYKVTKRGQDVALRCDPISGHVSLYWYRQALGQGPEFLTYFNYEAQQDKSGLPNDRFSAERPEGSISTLTIQRTEQRDSAMYRCASSHLGEDTQYFGPGTRLTVL.

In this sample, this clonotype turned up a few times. Here the CDR3 DNA reads TGTGCCAGCAGTTTAGTTGCGGGAGCTCGGGGCGAGCAGTACTTC. It translates to CASSLVAGARGEQYF. V is TRBV27 and J is TRBJ2-7; TRBD2 matches 7 bases. The V gene end was trimmed by 2 bases and the J gene end by 6 bases; junction bases not matched to a gene: 10. CDR1 is MNHEY and CDR2 is SMNVEV in the germline V gene (reference sequence). The CDR3 consists of 15 residues.

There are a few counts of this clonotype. CDR3 region: CSASAWGSGGALSYEQYF. The CDR3 bases are TGCAGTGCTAGCGCTTGGGGTAGCGGGGGGGCACTCTCCTACGAGCAGTACTTC. V and J are TRBV20-1 and TRBJ2-7, with TRBD2 matching over 11 bases. V was clipped by 3 bases and J by 0 bases; unmatched bases: 13. Per the germline V gene, CDR1 is DFQATT and CDR2 is SNEGSKA (reference sequence). The CDR3 covers 18 residues.

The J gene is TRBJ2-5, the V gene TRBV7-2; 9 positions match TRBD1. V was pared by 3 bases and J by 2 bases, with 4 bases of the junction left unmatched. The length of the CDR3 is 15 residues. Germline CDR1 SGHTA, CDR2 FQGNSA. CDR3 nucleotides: TGTGCCAGCAGCTTCTGGGACAGGGTTCAAGAGACCCAGTACTTC. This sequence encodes CASSFWDRVQETQYF.

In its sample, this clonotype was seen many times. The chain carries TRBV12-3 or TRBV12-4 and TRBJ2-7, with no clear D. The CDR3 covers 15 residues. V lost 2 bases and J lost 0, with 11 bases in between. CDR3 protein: CASSLSWSPSYEQYF. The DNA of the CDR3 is TGTGCCAGCAGTTTAAGTTGGTCGCCCTCCTACGAGCAGTACTTC.

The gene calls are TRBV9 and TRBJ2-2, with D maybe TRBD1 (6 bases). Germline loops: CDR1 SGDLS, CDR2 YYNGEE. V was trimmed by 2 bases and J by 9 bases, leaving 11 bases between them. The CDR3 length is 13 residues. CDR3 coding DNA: TGTGCCAGCAGCGTGACAGGTACCAGGGAGCTGTTTTTT. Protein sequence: CASSVTGTRELFF.